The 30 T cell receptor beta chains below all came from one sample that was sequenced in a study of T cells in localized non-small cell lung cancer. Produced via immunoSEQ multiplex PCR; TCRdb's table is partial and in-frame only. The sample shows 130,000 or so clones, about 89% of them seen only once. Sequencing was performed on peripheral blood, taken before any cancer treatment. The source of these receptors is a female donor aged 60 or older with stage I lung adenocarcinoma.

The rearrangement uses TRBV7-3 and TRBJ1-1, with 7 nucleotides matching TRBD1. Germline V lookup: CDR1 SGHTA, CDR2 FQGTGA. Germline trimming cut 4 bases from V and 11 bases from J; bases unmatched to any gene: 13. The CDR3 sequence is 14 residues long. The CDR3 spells CASSSQGGLREAFF. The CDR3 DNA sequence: TGTGCCAGCAGCTCCCAGGGGGGGCTTCGAGAGGCTTTCTTT.

The CDR3 spells CASSLSMGPGNEQFF. The CDR3 DNA sequence: TGCGCCAGCAGCCTTTCGATGGGCCCCGGCAATGAGCAGTTCTTC. The chain links TRBV5-1 to TRBJ2-1; D call uncertain. This CDR3 is built from 15 residues. Germline values: CDR1 SGHRS, CDR2 YFSETQ. Trimming stripped 4 bases from V and 6 bases from J, with 17 bases between.

The CDR3 DNA sequence: TGTGCCAGCAGTTTTCCTCACGAGATAGGGAGCAATCAGCCCCAGCATTTT. This encodes CASSFPHEIGSNQPQHF. The V and J genes are TRBV28 and TRBJ1-5; D gene uncertain. The ends were cut back, 3 bases at V and 1 base at J, with 16 bases in the middle. In germline, CDR1 is MDHEN, CDR2 SYDVKM. This CDR3 has 17 amino acids.

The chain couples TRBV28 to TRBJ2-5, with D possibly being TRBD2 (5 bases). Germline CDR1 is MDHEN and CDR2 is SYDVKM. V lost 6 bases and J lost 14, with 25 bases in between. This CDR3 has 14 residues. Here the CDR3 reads CASSDIRGAHTLYF. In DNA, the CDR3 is TGTGCCAGCAGCGATATTCGGGGAGCGCACACCTTATACTTC.

CDR3 sequence reads: CASRSPTRTGYNEQFF. In DNA form, the CDR3 reads TGTGCCAGCAGATCCCCAACAAGGACAGGGTATAACGAGCAGTTCTTC. The chain recombines TRBV27 with TRBJ2-1; 8 bases align to TRBD1. The CDR3 runs to 16 residues. The ends lost 6 bases at V and 10 bases at J; junction bases unmatched: 17. Germline-derived CDR1 and CDR2 are MNHEY and SMNVEV (reference sequence).

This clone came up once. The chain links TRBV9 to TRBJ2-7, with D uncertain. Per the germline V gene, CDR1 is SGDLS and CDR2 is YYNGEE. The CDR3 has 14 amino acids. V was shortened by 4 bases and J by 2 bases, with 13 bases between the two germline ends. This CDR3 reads CASSPVGRTYEQYF. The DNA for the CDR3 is TGTGCCAGCAGCCCCGTCGGACGGACCTACGAGCAGTACTTC.

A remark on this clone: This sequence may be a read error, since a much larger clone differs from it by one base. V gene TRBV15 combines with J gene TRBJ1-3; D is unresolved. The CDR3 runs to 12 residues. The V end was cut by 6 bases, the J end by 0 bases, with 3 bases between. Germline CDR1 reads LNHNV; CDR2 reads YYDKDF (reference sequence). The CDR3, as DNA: TGTGCCACCAGGAGCTCTGGAAACACCATATATTTT. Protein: CATRSSGNTIYF.

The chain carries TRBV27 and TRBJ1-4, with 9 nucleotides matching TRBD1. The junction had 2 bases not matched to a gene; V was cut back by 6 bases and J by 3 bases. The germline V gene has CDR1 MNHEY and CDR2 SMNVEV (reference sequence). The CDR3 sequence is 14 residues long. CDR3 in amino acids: CASSRQGANEKLFF. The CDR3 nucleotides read TGTGCCAGCAGCCGACAGGGGGCTAATGAAAAACTGTTTTTT. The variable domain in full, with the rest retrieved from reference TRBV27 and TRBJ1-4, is EAQVTQNPRYLITVTGKKLTVTCSQNMNHEYMSWYRQDPGLGLRQIYYSMNVEVTDKGDVPEGYKVSRKEKRNFPLILESPSPNQTSLYFCASSRQGANEKLFFGSGTQLSVL.

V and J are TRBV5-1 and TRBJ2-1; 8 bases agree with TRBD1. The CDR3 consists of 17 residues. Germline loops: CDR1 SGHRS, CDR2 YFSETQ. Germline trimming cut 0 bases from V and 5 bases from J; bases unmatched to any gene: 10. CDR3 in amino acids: CASSLAPRATGDNEQFF. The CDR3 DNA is TGCGCCAGCAGCTTGGCCCCCCGAGCGACAGGGGACAATGAGCAGTTCTTC.

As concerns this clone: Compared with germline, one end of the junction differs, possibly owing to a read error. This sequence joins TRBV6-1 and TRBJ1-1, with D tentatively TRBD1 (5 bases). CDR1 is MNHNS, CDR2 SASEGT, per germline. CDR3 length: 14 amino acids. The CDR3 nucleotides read TGTGCCAGCAGCGAAGGACAAAGGAACACTGAAGCTTTCTTT. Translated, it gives CASSEGQRNTEAFF.

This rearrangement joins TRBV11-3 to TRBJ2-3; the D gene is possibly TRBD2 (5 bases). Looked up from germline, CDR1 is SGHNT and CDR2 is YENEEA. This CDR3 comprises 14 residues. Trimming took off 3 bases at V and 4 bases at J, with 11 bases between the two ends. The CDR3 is CASSFGLAADTQYF. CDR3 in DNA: TGTGCCAGCAGCTTCGGGCTAGCAGCAGATACGCAGTATTTT. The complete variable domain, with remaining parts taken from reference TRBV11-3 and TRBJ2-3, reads EAGVVQSPRYKIIEKKQPVAFWCNPISGHNTLYWYLQNLGQGPELLIRYENEEAVDDSQLPKDRFSAERLKGVDSTLKIQPAELGDSAVYLCASSFGLAADTQYFGPGTRLTVL.

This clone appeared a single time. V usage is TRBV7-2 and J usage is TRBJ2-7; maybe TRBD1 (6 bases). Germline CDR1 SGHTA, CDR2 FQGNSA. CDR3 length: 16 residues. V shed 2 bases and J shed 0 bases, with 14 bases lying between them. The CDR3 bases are TGTGCCAGCAGCTTACCTTATGGACAGACCTCCTACGAGCAGTACTTC. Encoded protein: CASSLPYGQTSYEQYF.

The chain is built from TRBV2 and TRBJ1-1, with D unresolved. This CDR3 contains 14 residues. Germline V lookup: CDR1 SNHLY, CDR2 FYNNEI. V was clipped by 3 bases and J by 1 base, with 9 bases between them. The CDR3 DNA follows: TGTGCCAGCAGTGATATCCAGCCGAACACTGAAGCTTTCTTT. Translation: CASSDIQPNTEAFF.

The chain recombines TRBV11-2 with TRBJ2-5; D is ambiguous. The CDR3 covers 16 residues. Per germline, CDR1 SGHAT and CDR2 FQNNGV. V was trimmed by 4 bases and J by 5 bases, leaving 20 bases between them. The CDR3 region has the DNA TGTGCCAGCAGCTCCACGGTTTGGGGATTGGGGGAGACCCAGTACTTC. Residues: CASSSTVWGLGETQYF.

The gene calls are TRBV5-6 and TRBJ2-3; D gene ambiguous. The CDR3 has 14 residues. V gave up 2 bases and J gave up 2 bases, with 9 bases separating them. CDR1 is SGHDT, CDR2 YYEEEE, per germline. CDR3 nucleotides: TGTGCCAGCAGCTTAGACCGCAACACAGATACGCAGTATTTT. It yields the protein CASSLDRNTDTQYF. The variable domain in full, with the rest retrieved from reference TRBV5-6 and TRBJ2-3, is DAGVTQSPTHLIKTRGQQVTLRCSPKSGHDTVSWYQQALGQGPQFIFQYYEEEERQRGNFPDRFSGHQFPNYSSELNVNALLLGDSALYLCASSLDRNTDTQYFGPGTRLTVL.

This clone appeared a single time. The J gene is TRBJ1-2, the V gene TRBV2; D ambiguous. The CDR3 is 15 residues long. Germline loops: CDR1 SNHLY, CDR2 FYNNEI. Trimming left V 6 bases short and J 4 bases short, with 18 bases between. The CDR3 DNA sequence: TGTGCCAGCAGGGGTGACGGAGCCGGGCTCTATGGCTACACCTTC. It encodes CASRGDGAGLYGYTF.

The CDR3 nucleotides are TGTGCCAGCCAGCGAGGGGGCGGCACAGATACGCAGTATTTT. Residues: CASQRGGGTDTQYF. The J gene is TRBJ2-3, the V gene TRBV5-4, with 7 bases aligning to TRBD1. The CDR3 covers 14 residues. V was pared by 7 bases and J by 1 base, with 6 bases of the junction left unmatched. Germline V CDR1 and CDR2: SGHNT, YYREEE (reference sequence).

The CDR3 protein is CASSLEGFGAGRDQPQHF. CDR3 nucleotide sequence: TGTGCCAGCAGCTTAGAAGGATTTGGGGCAGGGAGGGATCAGCCCCAGCATTTT. The chain recombines TRBV7-9 with TRBJ1-5, with D maybe TRBD1 (5 bases). The V and J ends lost 1 base and 5 bases respectively, with 21 bases between them. Germline CDR1 and CDR2: SEHNR and FQNEAQ (reference sequence). The CDR3 runs to 18 residues.

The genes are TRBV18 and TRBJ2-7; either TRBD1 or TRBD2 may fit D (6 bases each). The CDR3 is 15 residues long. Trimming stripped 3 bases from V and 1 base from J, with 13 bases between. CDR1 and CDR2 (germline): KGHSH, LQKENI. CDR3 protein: CASSPAGGPSYEQYF. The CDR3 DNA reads TGTGCCAGCTCACCGGCCGGGGGCCCATCCTACGAGCAGTACTTC.

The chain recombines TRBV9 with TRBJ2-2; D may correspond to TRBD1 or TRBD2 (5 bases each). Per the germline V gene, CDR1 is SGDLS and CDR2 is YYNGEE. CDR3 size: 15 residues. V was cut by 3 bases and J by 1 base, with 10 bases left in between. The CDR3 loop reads CASSAGGGNTGELFF. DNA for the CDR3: TGTGCCAGCAGCGCGGGTGGGGGGAACACCGGGGAGCTGTTTTTT.

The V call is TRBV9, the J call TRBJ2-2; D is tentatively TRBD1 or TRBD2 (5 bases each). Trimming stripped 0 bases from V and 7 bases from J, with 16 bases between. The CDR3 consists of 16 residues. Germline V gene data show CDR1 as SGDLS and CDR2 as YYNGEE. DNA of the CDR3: TGTGCCAGCAGCGTAGGATCAGGCGCTGGGGGCGGGGAGCTGTTTTTT. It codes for CASSVGSGAGGGELFF. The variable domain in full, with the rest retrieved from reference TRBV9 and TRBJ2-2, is DSGVTQTPKHLITATGQRVTLRCSPRSGDLSVYWYQQSLDQGLQFLIQYYNGEERAKGNILERFSAQQFPDLHSELNLSSLELGDSALYFCASSVGSGAGGGELFFGEGSRLTVL.

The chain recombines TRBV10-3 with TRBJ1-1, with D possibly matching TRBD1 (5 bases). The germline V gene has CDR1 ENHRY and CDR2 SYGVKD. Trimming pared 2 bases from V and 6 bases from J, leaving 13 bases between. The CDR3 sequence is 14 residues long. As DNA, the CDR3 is TGTGCCATCAGTGAGGAGTACGGGGGTGCTGAAGCTTTCTTT. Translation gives CAISEEYGGAEAFF.

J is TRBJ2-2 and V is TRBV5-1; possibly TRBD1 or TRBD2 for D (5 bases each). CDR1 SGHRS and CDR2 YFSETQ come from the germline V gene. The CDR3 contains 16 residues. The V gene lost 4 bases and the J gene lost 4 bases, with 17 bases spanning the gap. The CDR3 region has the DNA TGCGCCAGCAGCCCGGTTGGGGGAGCACGCACCGGGGAGCTGTTTTTT. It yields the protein CASSPVGGARTGELFF.

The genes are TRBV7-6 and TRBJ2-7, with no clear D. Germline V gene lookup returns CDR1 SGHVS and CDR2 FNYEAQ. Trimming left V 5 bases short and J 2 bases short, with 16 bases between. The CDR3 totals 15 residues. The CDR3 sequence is CASSPDSFPPYEQYF. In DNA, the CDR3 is TGTGCCAGCAGCCCAGATTCATTTCCCCCCTACGAGCAGTACTTC.

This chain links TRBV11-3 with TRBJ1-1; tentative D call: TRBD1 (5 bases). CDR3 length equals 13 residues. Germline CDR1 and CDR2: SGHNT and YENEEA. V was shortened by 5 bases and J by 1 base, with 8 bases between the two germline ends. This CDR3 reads CASSRGENTEAFF. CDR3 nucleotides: TGTGCCAGCAGCCGGGGGGAGAACACTGAAGCTTTCTTT.

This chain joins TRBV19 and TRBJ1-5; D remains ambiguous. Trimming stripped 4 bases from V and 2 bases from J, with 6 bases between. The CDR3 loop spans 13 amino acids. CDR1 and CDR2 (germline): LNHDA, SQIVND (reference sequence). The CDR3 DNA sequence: TGTGCCAGTAGTAATCAGGGCAATCAGCCCCAGCATTTT. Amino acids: CASSNQGNQPQHF.

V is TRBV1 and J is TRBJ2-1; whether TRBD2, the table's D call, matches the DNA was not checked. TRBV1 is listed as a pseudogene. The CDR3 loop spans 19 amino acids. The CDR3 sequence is CTSSQDRAGLARPYNEQFF. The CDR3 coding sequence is TGCACCAGCAGCCAAGATCGGGCGGGTCTTGCCCGCCCATACAATGAGCAGTTCTTC.

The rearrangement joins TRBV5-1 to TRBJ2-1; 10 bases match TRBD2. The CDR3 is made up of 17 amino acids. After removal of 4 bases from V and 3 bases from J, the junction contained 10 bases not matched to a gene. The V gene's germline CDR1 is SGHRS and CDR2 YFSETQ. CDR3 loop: CASSANLRTSGYNEQFF. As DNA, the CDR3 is TGCGCCAGCAGCGCTAACTTAAGGACTAGCGGCTACAATGAGCAGTTCTTC.

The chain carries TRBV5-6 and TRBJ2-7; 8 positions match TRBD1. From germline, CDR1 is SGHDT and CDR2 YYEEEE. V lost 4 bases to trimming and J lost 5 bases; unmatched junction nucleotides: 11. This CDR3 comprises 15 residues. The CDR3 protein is CASSPRQGIRNEQYF. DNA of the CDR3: TGTGCCAGCAGCCCAAGACAGGGGATTCGAAACGAGCAGTACTTC.

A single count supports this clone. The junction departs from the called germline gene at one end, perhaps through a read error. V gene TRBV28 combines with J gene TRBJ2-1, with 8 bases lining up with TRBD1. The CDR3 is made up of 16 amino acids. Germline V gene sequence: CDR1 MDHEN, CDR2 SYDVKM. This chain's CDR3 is CAGSDPGGQTGNEQFF. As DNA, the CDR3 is TGTGCCGGCAGTGACCCAGGGGGCCAGACTGGTAATGAGCAGTTCTTC.